This T cell receptor (beta chain) came from a study of T cell responses to AZD1222 COVID-19 vaccine. TCRdb's table, derived via immunoSEQ multiplex PCR, lists solely in-frame clones and lacks some. The sample lists 90,000 to 150,000 clones; about 89% were seen once. Trimming removed 2 bases at V and 9 bases at J, with 14 bases between. CDR3 size: 15 residues. Germline assignment: CDR1 MNHNS and CDR2 SASEGT. V gene TRBV6-1 combines with J gene TRBJ1-6, with a tentative D call TRBD1 (5 bases). This TCR was recovered from an adult in good health. This material consisted of peripheral blood, taken on day 0 of AZD1222 vaccination. CDR3 in amino acids: CASSETRGLGSPLHF. The CDR3 nucleotides are TGTGCCAGCAGTGAAACAAGGGGTCTAGGTTCACCCCTCCACTTT.